These 20 T cell receptor beta chains came from one sample sequenced in a study of response to subunit inactivated influenza vaccine. TCRdb itself ran the RT-PCR reads through MiXCR, one entry per CDR3 protein. The sample shows under 850,000 distinct CDR3 sequences, 15% to 20% of them seen only once. Sequenced here: PBMCs from blood, sampled roughly 5 days after vaccination. Source of these receptors: a man between 45 and 60 years old who received an inactivated influenza vaccine.

The rearrangement uses TRBV6-5 and TRBJ1-1; no reliable D call. The length of the CDR3 is 14 residues. V lost 4 bases to trimming and J lost 4 bases, with 13 bases between them. The germline CDR1 and CDR2 sequences are MNHEY and SVGAGI. The CDR3 coding sequence is TGTGCCAGCAGTTTCGACTGGGGAATCACTGAAGCTTTCTTT. This translates into CASSFDWGITEAFF.

In this sample, this clonotype turned up many times. The rearrangement joins TRBV5-1 to TRBJ2-1; 7 bases fit TRBD1. Germline CDR1 is SGHRS and CDR2 is YFSETQ. V was pared by 4 bases and J by 7 bases, with 2 bases of the junction left unmatched. The CDR3 totals 12 residues. CDR3 amino acids: CASSRDRNEQFF. The DNA of the CDR3 is TGCGCCAGCAGCCGGGACAGAAATGAGCAGTTCTTC.

This clonotype was counted between two and nine times. The chain's CDR3 is CASSFPYSPLHF. CDR3 sequence (DNA): TGTGCCAGCAGCTTTCCCTATTCACCCCTCCACTTT. The chain joins TRBV7-9 to TRBJ1-6, with D hard to call. The CDR3 runs to 12 residues. Trimming shortened V by 3 bases and J by 8 bases, and 5 bases separated the two germline ends. CDR1 SEHNR and CDR2 FQNEAQ come from the germline V gene (reference sequence). Together with reference TRBV7-9 and TRBJ1-6, the CDR3 gives the full variable domain: DTGVSQNPRHKITKRGQNVTFRCDPISEHNRLYWYRQTLGQGPEFLTYFQNEAQLEKSRLLSDRFSAERPKGSFSTLEIQRTEQGDSAMYLCASSFPYSPLHFGNGTRLTVT.

The rearrangement links TRBV20-1 to TRBJ2-2, with 7 bases lining up with TRBD1. V lost 3 bases to trimming and J lost 0 bases; unmatched junction nucleotides: 10. Germline V lookup: CDR1 DFQATT, CDR2 SNEGSKA (reference sequence). CDR3 length: 17 residues. In DNA form, the CDR3 reads TGCAGTGCTAGTACAATACCGGGACAGCCGAACACCGGGGAGCTGTTTTTT. Its translation is CSASTIPGQPNTGELFF.

The V call is TRBV11-2, the J call TRBJ1-6; the D gene is possibly TRBD1 (6 bases). CDR3 size: 16 residues. V was trimmed by 4 bases and J by 7 bases, leaving 17 bases between them. Germline V CDR1 and CDR2: SGHAT, FQNNGV. CDR3 coding DNA: TGTGCCAGCAGCTCAAACCCGGGACATTCAAATTCACCCCTCCACTTT. This translates into CASSSNPGHSNSPLHF.

This chain joins TRBV6-5 and TRBJ2-7; D might be TRBD1 (6 bases). The CDR3 has 15 amino acids. Germline lookup yields CDR1 MNHEY and CDR2 SVGAGI. V was shortened by 0 bases and J by 0 bases, with 9 bases between the two germline ends. The CDR3 is CASSYSGGYSYEQYF. The CDR3 DNA is TGTGCCAGCAGTTACTCAGGGGGATACTCCTACGAGCAGTACTTC.

This clonotype showed up just a few times. V usage is TRBV14 and J usage is TRBJ1-2; D possibly corresponds to TRBD1 (5 bases). The CDR3 length is 12 residues. The V gene lost 4 bases and the J gene lost 13 bases, with 16 bases spanning the gap. CDR1 is SGHDN, CDR2 FVKESK, per germline. CDR3 bases: TGTGCCAGCAGCCCCCAAGTAGGGGAGCGCACCTTC. Its protein product is CASSPQVGERTF.

There are a few counts of this clonotype. The chain uses TRBV6-1 and TRBJ1-3; D unresolved. The CDR3 covers 14 residues. Between the trimmed V and J ends, which lost 3 bases and 3 bases, there was a span of 9 bases. Per germline, CDR1 MNHNS and CDR2 SASEGT. As DNA, the CDR3 is TGTGCCAGCAGTGATGGTGGCTTTGGAAACACCATATATTTT. This translates into CASSDGGFGNTIYF.

This clonotype was detected a few times. The genes are TRBV7-9 and TRBJ2-5; weak D call: TRBD1 (6 bases). The CDR3 is made up of 14 amino acids. V lost 1 base to trimming and J lost 7 bases, with 13 bases between them. Germline CDR1 is SEHNR and CDR2 is FQNEAQ (reference sequence). As DNA, the CDR3 is TGTGCCAGCAGCTTAGGGGCAGCACAGGGGACCCAGTACTTC. It codes for CASSLGAAQGTQYF.

This clonotype was counted at least ten times. V usage is TRBV4-3 and J usage is TRBJ2-7; D is undetermined. V lost 0 bases, J lost 1 base, and 7 bases lay in between. The CDR3 loop spans 14 amino acids. Germline CDR1 LGHNA, CDR2 YSLEER. The CDR3 nucleotides read TGCGCCAGCAGCCAAGATGGTCATTCCTACGAGCAGTACTTC. Translating gives CASSQDGHSYEQYF.

The chain joins TRBV28 to TRBJ2-4, with D tentatively TRBD2 (5 bases). The V gene's germline CDR1 is MDHEN and CDR2 SYDVKM. V gave up 2 bases and J gave up 5 bases, with 13 bases separating them. This CDR3 has 15 amino acids. The CDR3 nucleotides are TGTGCCAGCAGTTTAGGTCCCAGCGGCCAAAACATTCAGTACTTC. Amino acids: CASSLGPSGQNIQYF.

The chain has TRBV5-1 and TRBJ2-3, with 13 bases aligning to TRBD2. The germline V gene encodes CDR1 SGHRS and CDR2 YFSETQ. The CDR3 contains 15 residues. V dropped 3 bases and J dropped 9; count of bases not matched to a gene: 7. In DNA, the CDR3 is TGCGCCAGCAGCTCCGGGACTAGCGGGACCAAAACGCAGTATTTT. It is translated as CASSSGTSGTKTQYF.

The CDR3 coding sequence is TGTGCCAGCAGTCTGGGACGCCCCGGCCGTTCACCCCTCCACTTT. It is translated as CASSLGRPGRSPLHF. The rearrangement joins TRBV6-1 to TRBJ1-6; TRBD1 might be the D (5 bases). Trimming shortened V by 5 bases and J by 9 bases, and 17 bases separated the two germline ends. The germline V gene encodes CDR1 MNHNS and CDR2 SASEGT. This CDR3 spans 15 amino acids.

There are a few counts of this clonotype. The gene calls are TRBV6-1 and TRBJ2-1, with TRBD2 matching 10 bases. CDR1 is MNHNS, CDR2 SASEGT, per germline. This CDR3 comprises 14 residues. V was clipped by 6 bases and J by 9 bases; unmatched bases: 8. CDR3 protein: CASSLLAGEGEQFF. Here the CDR3 DNA reads TGTGCCAGCAGCCTCCTAGCGGGAGAGGGTGAGCAGTTCTTC.

J is TRBJ2-7 and V is TRBV9, with a weak D call TRBD1 (6 bases). The V end was cut by 0 bases, the J end by 7 bases, with 20 bases between. CDR3 length: 16 amino acids. Germline CDR1 SGDLS, CDR2 YYNGEE. In DNA, the CDR3 is TGTGCCAGCAGCGTAGGACGGACCGGGACACTGGGGGAGCAGTACTTC. This translates into CASSVGRTGTLGEQYF.

The rearrangement uses TRBV11-2 and TRBJ2-7, with D tentatively TRBD1 (6 bases). The CDR3 totals 19 residues. The ends were cut back, 5 bases at V and 2 bases at J, with 28 bases in the middle. CDR1 is SGHAT, CDR2 FQNNGV, per germline. The DNA for the CDR3 is TGTGCCAGCAGCGAACGACTTCGGCTAGGCAGGGGACAAACCTACGAGCAGTACTTC. Translated, it gives CASSERLRLGRGQTYEQYF.

The table lists this clonotype with a few counts. The V gene is TRBV6-2 or TRBV6-3, the J gene TRBJ2-7; no definite D call. Trimming took off 7 bases at V and 3 bases at J, with 16 bases between the two ends. This CDR3 contains 14 residues. Germline V gives CDR1 MNHEY, CDR2 SVGEGT. The CDR3 protein is CASNLDPSHYEQYF. Written as DNA, the CDR3 is TGTGCCAGCAATTTGGACCCTTCCCACTACGAGCAGTACTTC.

There are many counts of this clonotype. This chain connects TRBV20-1 to TRBJ2-1, with 7 bases identical to TRBD2. V lost 0 bases and J lost 2; bases outside the gene matches: 4. The CDR3 consists of 15 residues. Germline values: CDR1 DFQATT, CDR2 SNEGSKA (reference sequence). CDR3 amino acids: CSARESSGTYNEQFF. The CDR3 nucleotides are TGCAGTGCTAGAGAGTCAAGCGGGACCTACAATGAGCAGTTCTTC.

This clonotype was seen only a few times. The gene calls are TRBV12-3 or TRBV12-4 and TRBJ2-3; 10 positions agree with TRBD2. This CDR3 has 16 residues. V was clipped by 1 base and J by 2 bases; unmatched bases: 3. CDR3 loop: CASSLGTSGPTDTQYF. The CDR3 DNA follows: TGTGCCAGCAGTTTAGGGACTAGCGGTCCCACAGATACGCAGTATTTT.

The rearrangement uses TRBV2 and TRBJ2-7, with TRBD1 matching over 8 bases. Trimming cost V 6 bases and J 5 bases; bases outside gene matches: 12. Germline CDR1 reads SNHLY; CDR2 reads FYNNEI. This CDR3 has 15 amino acids. In nucleotides, the CDR3 is TGTGCCAGCAGAAAAGAGACAGGGGAGGTTAACGAGCAGTACTTC. Translated, it gives CASRKETGEVNEQYF.